Given below is one T cell receptor (beta chain) in context. This clone showed up many times. The antigen this receptor binds is unknown. There are no base qualities to consult, and no much larger clone falls within one base. This entry comes from a study of cytotoxic CD8 clonotypes in ibrutinib-treated CLL (dated by TCRdb to about 2021). A note on the overall study: The cohort had about ten relapsed/refractory and around 14 treatment-naive patients; 17 to 18 were IGHV unmutated. Patients were still on ibrutinib when every remission and progressive disease sample was collected. Longitudinal samples were obtainable from about 30% of the roughly 90 participants in the trial. Cryopreserved peripheral blood mononuclear cells were obtained prior to treatment, at the time of response, and at either disease progression or sustained remission. An average of about 250,000 productive templates and 94,082 productive rearrangements was obtained per sample. Responses were partial in around 25 patients and complete in 2; after median around 72 months follow-up, about 14 stayed in remission and 12 progressed. Samples at response were collected after a median of 12 months of treatment, with a range of about 6 to 36 months.

Each clonotype received, on average, roughly 9.6x coverage in deep resolution sequencing performed on a MiSeq, where the target depth lay between 1 in 1 million and 1 in 200,000 T cells. The immunoSEQ hsTCRB Kit was used to generate the TCR beta libraries. Per the original workflow: Data were analyzed with ImmunoSEQ Data Assistant and ImmunoSEQ Analyzer, with V, D and J genes assigned per IMGT definitions. Clonality was computed as one minus normalized Shannon entropy of productive rearrangement frequencies, ranging from 0 to 1. Public clonotype analysis was restricted to overrepresented clonotypes comprising at least 0.05% of each patient's repertoire. About a dozen age-matched healthy donor repertoires from immuneACCESS served as clonality controls. TCRdb limited this immuneACCESS table to in-frame rearrangements with V and J called. A share of clones is missing; checked studies link under half to unresolved V genes, and the rest is unexplained. The V and J calls and clone size were taken over from that table, and D and trimming were inferred from the DNA. For this sample there are tens of thousands of clones; about half appear just once. Jointly, the top ten make up roughly 33% of the sample.

The time point label, read with the paper, signifies: roughly 12 months on ibrutinib. For TCR beta library preparation, 2 to 2.5 micrograms of genomic DNA were isolated from cryopreserved PBMCs. Longitudinal blood samples from CLL patients on ibrutinib monotherapy were analyzed using high-throughput TCR beta sequencing. The patients took part in an open-label, single-center phase 2 trial of ibrutinib monotherapy. Study-wide conclusions, independent of this receptor: Sustained-remission and progressing patients did not have matched sampling times, and lymph node repertoires were not examined. Public clonotypes were rare and either contracted or stayed stable during treatment, and the rise in clonality at ibrutinib response reflected the expansion of private clonotypes. Baseline clonality was found to be higher than that of age-matched healthy donors and was strongly correlated with circulating CD8+ T-cell counts. Clonality increased at ibrutinib response, stayed stable in sustained remission, and fell back toward baseline at progression.

This sequence was found in a human donor with chronic lymphocytic leukemia. Sample: PBMCs, taken after 12 months of ibrutinib treatment.

The CDR3 reads as follows: CASSPLQGNNYGYTF. The sequence in DNA is TGTGCCAGCAGTCCATTACAGGGAAATAACTATGGCTACACCTTC. The chain links TRBV6-1 with TRBJ1-2, with TRBD1 perhaps the D gene, on 6 matching bases. Per the germline V gene, MNHNS is the CDR1 and SASEGT is the CDR2. Trimming costs V 5 bases and J 1 base, and their ends lie 14 bases apart. The CDR3 sequence holds 15 residues, the cysteine and phenylalanine included. Here the CDR3 DNA is all that survives: 45 bases in frame from base 1.